Each of the 5 T cell receptor beta chains below was sequenced from the same sample in a study of cytomegalovirus exposure and HLA in healthy donors. PCR used 60 Vbeta primers and 13 Jbeta primers. Only in-frame clones appear in the TCRdb table, and some are missing; sequencing was by immunoSEQ multiplex PCR. The sample lists about 110,000 clones; around 80% were seen once. Sequences were obtained from PBMCs. These receptors all come from a man aged 35 to 55 in good health and CMV-seronegative.

The chain links TRBV6-1 to TRBJ1-2, with 9 nucleotides matching TRBD1. The CDR3 loop spans 14 amino acids. Germline V gene sequence: CDR1 MNHNS, CDR2 SASEGT. V lost 5 bases and J lost 3; bases outside the gene matches: 4. CDR3 loop: CASSQGTGHYGYTF. The CDR3, as DNA: TGTGCCAGCAGTCAGGGGACAGGGCACTATGGCTACACCTTC.

The chain combines TRBV12-5 with TRBJ1-1, with D possibly being TRBD1 (5 bases). Germline V CDR1 and CDR2: LGHNT, FRNRAP. Trimming cost V 1 base and J 1 base, with 7 bases left between them. This CDR3 region has 14 residues. DNA for the CDR3: TGTGCTAGTGGTTTGGGCACAGGGAACACTGAAGCTTTCTTT. Amino acid sequence: CASGLGTGNTEAFF.

The rearrangement links TRBV6-5 to TRBJ1-4; 8 nucleotides agree with TRBD1. The CDR3 runs to 14 residues. The V segment lost 6 bases and the J segment 8 bases; nucleotides outside the gene matches: 8. Germline CDR1 MNHEY, CDR2 SVGAGI. DNA for the CDR3: TGTGCCAGCAGGCCCTTACAGGGGGAGGAAAAACTGTTTTTT. Translation: CASRPLQGEEKLFF.

This chain connects TRBV4-1 to TRBJ2-3; 8 nucleotides match TRBD2. Trimming removed 4 bases from V and 7 bases from J; junction bases left unmatched: 19. Germline V gene sequence: CDR1 MGHRA, CDR2 YSYEKL. The CDR3 totals 18 residues. The CDR3: CASSPEGGTGGPLYTQYF. CDR3 in DNA: TGCGCCAGCAGCCCCGAGGGAGGTACGGGGGGGCCCCTATATACGCAGTATTTT.

This rearrangement joins TRBV5-1 to TRBJ1-1; D remains ambiguous. V dropped 4 bases and J dropped 6 bases, with 16 bases sitting between them. Looked up from germline, CDR1 is SGHRS and CDR2 is YFSETQ. The CDR3 is 14 residues long. CDR3 sequence (DNA): TGCGCCAGCAGCCTGCCGATAGCCGGGGCTGAAGCTTTCTTT. This gives the protein CASSLPIAGAEAFF.